This record looks at one TCR beta chain sequence and its context. The antigen is undetermined. The data stem from a study of CD8 T cells in ankylosing spondylitis. The study's findings and limits: Seemingly distinctive of ankylosing spondylitis blood was a TCR beta motif formed by eight highly homologous variants.

One entry per CDR3 protein, called by TCRdb with MiXCR from the 5' RACE reads. The sample lists under 150,000 distinct CDR3 sequences; roughly 17% were seen once. Sequencing was done on a sample of blood, either unsorted or a sorted T cell fraction (not recorded which). The receptor was isolated from a male donor with ankylosing spondylitis.

CDR3 in amino acids: CSARALLWGGRGPNTEAFF. The CDR3 nucleotides are TGCAGTGCTAGAGCCCTTTTGTGGGGGGGCCGCGGCCCGAACACTGAAGCTTTCTTT. The chain employs TRBV20-1 and TRBJ1-1, with D perhaps TRBD1 (6 bases). The CDR3 runs 19 residues. Trimming stripped 1 base from V and 1 base from J, with 25 bases between. Germline assignment: CDR1 DFQATT and CDR2 SNEGSKA (reference sequence).